This entry is about one TCR beta chain. What it binds is not known. This entry belongs to a study of cytomegalovirus exposure and HLA in healthy donors. Across the study: It was reported in a later analysis that the same platform had been used for the 120 or so validation repertoires as for the 666 first-cohort repertoires. Overall study results and limits: In vitro data verified a few CMV-associated chains as specific for CMV antigens. While the bulk of TCR sequences proved rare, some public TCRs turned up in many donors.

Repertoires were generated with immunoSEQ multiplex PCR, while TCRdb's copy carries only in-frame clones and drops some. The data contain approximately 280,000 clones, around 89% of them singletons. Donors came from a validation cohort of fewer than 150 subjects, distinct from the first 666-subject cohort. Source material: PBMCs. The sequence was obtained from a woman between 18 and 30 years old in good health and CMV-seronegative.

The CDR3 spells CASRAGRPISGTDTQYF. CDR3 DNA sequence: TGTGCCAGTAGGGCGGGAAGGCCGATTTCTGGCACAGATACGCAGTATTTT. The chain combines TRBV19 with TRBJ2-3; a possible D gene is TRBD2 (6 bases). The length of the CDR3 is 17 residues. Looked up from germline, CDR1 is LNHDA and CDR2 is SQIVND (reference sequence). V gave up 6 bases and J gave up 1 base, with 20 bases separating them.